The sequence of this T cell receptor (beta chain) was determined in a study of T-cell reconstitution after alpha-beta-depleted transplantation in children. A library of TCRbeta sequences, prepared with unique molecular identifiers, was generated. From the PCR reads, TCRdb called clonotypes with MiXCR, one entry per CDR3 protein. The sample shows 670,000 or so distinct CDR3 sequences, approximately 14% of them seen only once. The germline gives CDR1 SNHLY, CDR2 FYNNEI. The CDR3 contains 12 residues. J was trimmed by 11 bases and V by 8 bases; bases with no gene match: 10. The origin of this receptor is a girl aged 2-15 years with congenital amegakaryocytic thrombocytopenia, due to receive a stem cell transplant. Sequences were derived from PBMCs, sampled before TCRalphabeta/CD19-depleted stem cell transplant. The gene calls are TRBV2 and TRBJ1-1, with TRBD1 matching over 8 bases. Here the CDR3 reads CASEQGGGAAFF. CDR3 DNA sequence: TGTGCCAGCGAACAGGGGGGGGGTGCGGCTTTCTTT.